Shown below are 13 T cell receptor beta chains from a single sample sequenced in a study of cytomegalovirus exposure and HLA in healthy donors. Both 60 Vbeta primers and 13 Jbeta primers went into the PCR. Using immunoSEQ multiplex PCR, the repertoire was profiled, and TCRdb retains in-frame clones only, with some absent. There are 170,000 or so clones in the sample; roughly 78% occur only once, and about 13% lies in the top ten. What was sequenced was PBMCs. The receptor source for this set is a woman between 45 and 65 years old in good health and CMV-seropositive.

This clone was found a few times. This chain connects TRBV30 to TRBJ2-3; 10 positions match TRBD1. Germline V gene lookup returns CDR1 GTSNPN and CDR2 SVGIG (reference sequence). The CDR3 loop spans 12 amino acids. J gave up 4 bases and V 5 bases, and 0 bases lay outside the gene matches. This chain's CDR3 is CAWGQGADTQYF. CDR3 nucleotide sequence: TGTGCCTGGGGACAGGGGGCAGATACGCAGTATTTT. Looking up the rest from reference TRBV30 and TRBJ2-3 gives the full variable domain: SQTIHQWPATLVQPVGSPLSLECTVEGTSNPNLYWYRQAAGRGLQLLFYSVGIGQISSEVPQNLSASRPQDRQFILSSKKLLLSDSGFYLCAWGQGADTQYFGPGTRLTVL.

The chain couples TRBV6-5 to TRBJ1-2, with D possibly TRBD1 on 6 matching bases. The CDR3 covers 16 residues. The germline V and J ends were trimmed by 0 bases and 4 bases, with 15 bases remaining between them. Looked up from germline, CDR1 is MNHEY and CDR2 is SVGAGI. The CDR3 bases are TGTGCCAGCAGTTACTCTTGGGGGCAGGGGAGCTATGGCTACACCTTC. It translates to CASSYSWGQGSYGYTF.

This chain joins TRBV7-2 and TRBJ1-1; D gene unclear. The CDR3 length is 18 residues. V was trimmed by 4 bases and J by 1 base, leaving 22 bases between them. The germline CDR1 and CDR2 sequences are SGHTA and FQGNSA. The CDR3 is CASSSSSSGYGTNTEAFF. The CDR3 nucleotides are TGTGCCAGCAGCTCTAGTTCGTCGGGGTATGGAACGAACACTGAAGCTTTCTTT. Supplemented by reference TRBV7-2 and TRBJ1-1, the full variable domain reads GAGVSQSPSNKVTEKGKDVELRCDPISGHTALYWYRQSLGQGLEFLIYFQGNSAPDKSGLPSDRFSAERTGGSVSTLTIQRTQQEDSAVYLCASSSSSSGYGTNTEAFFGQGTRLTVV.

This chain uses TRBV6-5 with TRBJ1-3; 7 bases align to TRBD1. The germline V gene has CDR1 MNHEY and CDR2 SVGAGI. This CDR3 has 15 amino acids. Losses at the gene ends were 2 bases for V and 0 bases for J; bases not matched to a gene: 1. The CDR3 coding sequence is TGTGCCAGCAGTTACGGGGACAGCTCTGGAAACACCATATATTTT. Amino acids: CASSYGDSSGNTIYF.

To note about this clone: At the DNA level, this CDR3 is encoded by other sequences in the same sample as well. CDR3 sequence: CASSLDRANTEAFF. The CDR3 nucleotides are TGCGCCAGCAGCTTGGACAGGGCGAACACTGAAGCTTTCTTT. The chain couples TRBV5-1 to TRBJ1-1; D is perhaps TRBD1 (6 bases). There are 14 residues in the CDR3. V was pared by 0 bases and J by 1 base, with 7 bases between. Germline V CDR1 and CDR2: SGHRS, YFSETQ. The full variable domain, with the rest looked up from reference TRBV5-1 and TRBJ1-1, is KAGVTQTPRYLIKTRGQQVTLSCSPISGHRSVSWYQQTPGQGLQFLFEYFSETQRNKGNFPGRFSGRQFSNSRSEMNVSTLELGDSALYLCASSLDRANTEAFFGQGTRLTVV.

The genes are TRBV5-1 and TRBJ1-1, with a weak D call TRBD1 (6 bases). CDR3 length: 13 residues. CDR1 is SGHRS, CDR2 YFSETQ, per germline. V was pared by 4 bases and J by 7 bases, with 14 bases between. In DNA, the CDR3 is TGCGCCAGCAGCGAGGGGGGACTACGTGAAGCTTTCTTT. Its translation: CASSEGGLREAFF.

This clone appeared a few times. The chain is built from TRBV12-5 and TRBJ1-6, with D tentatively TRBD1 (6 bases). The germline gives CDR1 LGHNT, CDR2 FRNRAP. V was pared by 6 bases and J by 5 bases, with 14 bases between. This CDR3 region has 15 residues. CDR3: CASGLLRGNNSPLHF. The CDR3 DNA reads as TGTGCTAGTGGCCTCCTAAGGGGGAATAATTCACCCCTCCACTTT.

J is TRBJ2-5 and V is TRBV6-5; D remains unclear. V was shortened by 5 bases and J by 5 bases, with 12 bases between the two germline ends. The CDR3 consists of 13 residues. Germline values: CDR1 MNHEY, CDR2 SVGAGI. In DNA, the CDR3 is TGTGCCAGCAGTCCTGTCTCGTCTGAGACCCAGTACTTC. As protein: CASSPVSSETQYF.

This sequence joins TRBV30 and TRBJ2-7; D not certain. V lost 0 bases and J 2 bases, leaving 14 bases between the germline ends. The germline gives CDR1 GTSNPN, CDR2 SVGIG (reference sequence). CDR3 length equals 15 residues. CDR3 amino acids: CAWSVTYRHPYEQYF. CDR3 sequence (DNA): TGTGCCTGGAGTGTGACTTACCGCCATCCCTACGAGCAGTACTTC.

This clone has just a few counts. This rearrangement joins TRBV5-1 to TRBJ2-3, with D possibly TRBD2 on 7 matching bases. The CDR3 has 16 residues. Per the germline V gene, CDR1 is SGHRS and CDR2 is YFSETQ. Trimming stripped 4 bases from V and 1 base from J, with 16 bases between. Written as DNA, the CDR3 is TGCGCCAGCAGCCCTCTATCGGGGGGCGGCACAGATACGCAGTATTTT. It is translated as CASSPLSGGGTDTQYF.

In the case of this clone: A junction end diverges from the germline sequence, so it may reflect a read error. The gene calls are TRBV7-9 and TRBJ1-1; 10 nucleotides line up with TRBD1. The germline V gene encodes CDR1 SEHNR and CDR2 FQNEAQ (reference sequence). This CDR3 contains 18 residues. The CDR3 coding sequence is TGTGCCAGCAGCTCTTACCGGGACAGGGGCCCCATCGGGGCTGAAACTTTCTTT. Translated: CASSSYRDRGPIGAETFF.

This CDR3 is CASSLVGTSSSYNSPLHF. CDR3 in DNA: TGCGCCAGCAGCTTGGTCGGGACATCGAGCTCCTATAATTCACCCCTCCACTTT. This chain joins TRBV5-1 and TRBJ1-6, with D possibly matching TRBD1 (6 bases). The V gene's germline CDR1 is SGHRS and CDR2 YFSETQ. There are 18 residues in the CDR3. Trimming stripped 0 bases from V and 0 bases from J, with 13 bases between.

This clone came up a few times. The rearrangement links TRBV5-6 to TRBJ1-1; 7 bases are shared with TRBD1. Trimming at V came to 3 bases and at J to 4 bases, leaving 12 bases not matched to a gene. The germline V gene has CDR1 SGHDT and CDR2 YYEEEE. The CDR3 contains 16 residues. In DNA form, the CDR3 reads TGTGCCAGCAGCTCCTCGACAGGGCTTAGGGGCACTGAAGCTTTCTTT. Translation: CASSSSTGLRGTEAFF.